These 16 T cell receptor beta chains were all obtained from the same sample, sequenced in a study of shared clonotypes between healthy human individuals. Sequencing was performed with immunoSEQ multiplex PCR; in TCRdb, only in-frame clones are kept and a portion is missing. The table has about 2.3 million clones, around 90% seen once; the top ten hold 0.37%. Sequencing was done on a sample of naive CD4+ T cells from PBMCs. Indicated subset: CD45RA+ positively selected. Source of these receptors: a man between 18 and 29 years old in good health. Some clones in this sample may be carry-over from other donors' samples.

The rearrangement links TRBV9 to TRBJ1-5; TRBD1 matches 8 bases. The CDR3 spans 15 residues. The germline CDR1 and CDR2 sequences are SGDLS and YYNGEE. Germline trimming cut 3 bases from V and 7 bases from J; bases unmatched to any gene: 9. The CDR3 here is CASSAAGTGGQPQHF. The CDR3 DNA follows: TGTGCCAGCAGCGCCGCCGGGACAGGAGGACAGCCCCAGCATTTT.

The chain couples TRBV5-1 to TRBJ2-1; no firm D call. Germline V lookup: CDR1 SGHRS, CDR2 YFSETQ. Trimming stripped 5 bases from V and 7 bases from J, with 13 bases between. CDR3 length: 13 amino acids. CDR3 sequence: CASSPGAWNEQFF. In DNA form, the CDR3 reads TGCGCCAGCAGTCCGGGTGCTTGGAATGAGCAGTTCTTC.

The genes are TRBV6-5 and TRBJ2-7; tentative D call: TRBD2 (6 bases). Trimming removed 2 bases at V and 6 bases at J, with 14 bases between. Germline CDR1 is MNHEY and CDR2 is SVGAGI. The CDR3 is 14 amino acids. DNA of the CDR3: TGTGCCAGCAGTTACGGGACTGTTAAGATCGAGCAGTACTTC. It yields the protein CASSYGTVKIEQYF.

The chain recombines TRBV15 with TRBJ2-3; D is perhaps TRBD2 (5 bases). The germline V gene encodes CDR1 LNHNV and CDR2 YYDKDF (reference sequence). V lost 0 bases and J 2 bases, leaving 12 bases between the germline ends. The CDR3 covers 16 residues. The CDR3 here is CATSRDLGGYTDTQYF. In nucleotides, the CDR3 is TGTGCCACCAGCAGAGATCTAGGCGGGTACACAGATACGCAGTATTTT.

J is TRBJ2-4 and V is TRBV4-2; D gene unclear. Trimming took 1 base from V and 6 from J, leaving 7 bases between them. The germline gives CDR1 LGHNA, CDR2 YNFKEQ. The CDR3 totals 13 residues. CDR3 sequence: CASSQGVLNIQYF. The CDR3 bases are TGTGCCAGCAGCCAAGGGGTCCTAAACATTCAGTACTTC.

This clone was recorded only once. This chain joins TRBV18 and TRBJ2-7; no reliable D call. The CDR3 loop spans 14 amino acids. Trimming removed 2 bases from V and 0 bases from J, with 8 bases in between. Per the germline V gene, CDR1 is KGHSH and CDR2 is LQKENI. The CDR3 nucleotides are TGTGCCAGCTCACCAGTCTCGGACTCCTACGAGCAGTACTTC. Its translation is CASSPVSDSYEQYF.

The V and J genes are TRBV5-1 and TRBJ1-2, with D maybe TRBD1 (5 bases). Germline lookup yields CDR1 SGHRS and CDR2 YFSETQ. CDR3 length equals 13 residues. The germline V and J ends were trimmed by 4 bases and 6 bases, with 13 bases remaining between them. CDR3 sequence reads: CASSPGPENGYTF. DNA of the CDR3: TGCGCCAGCAGCCCGGGACCTGAGAATGGCTACACCTTC.

The chain employs TRBV7-6 and TRBJ1-5; no reliable D call. The V gene's germline CDR1 is SGHVS and CDR2 FNYEAQ. The CDR3 is 13 amino acids. The V end was cut by 1 base, the J end by 6 bases, with 7 bases between. The CDR3 protein is CASSLGWSQPQHF. DNA of the CDR3: TGTGCCAGCAGCTTAGGGTGGAGTCAGCCCCAGCATTTT.

This chain uses TRBV6-4 with TRBJ2-3; D gene unclear. V shed 8 bases and J shed 0 bases, with 12 bases lying between them. This CDR3 contains 14 residues. The germline V gene encodes CDR1 MRHNA and CDR2 SNTAGT. CDR3 protein: CASARDVSTDTQYF. The DNA for the CDR3 is TGTGCCAGCGCTCGAGACGTAAGCACAGATACGCAGTATTTT.

This chain connects TRBV29-1 to TRBJ2-5; D may be TRBD2 (6 bases). Per the germline V gene, CDR1 is SQVTM and CDR2 is ANQGSEA. V lost 7 bases and J lost 3, with 18 bases in between. The CDR3 contains 14 residues. The CDR3: CSARGTHSEETQYF. The DNA of the CDR3 is TGCAGCGCGCGAGGGACTCACTCAGAAGAGACCCAGTACTTC. The entire variable domain, with the rest obtained from reference TRBV29-1 and TRBJ2-5, is as follows: SAVISQKPSRDICQRGTSLTIQCQVDSQVTMMFWYRQQPGQSLTLIATANQGSEATYESGFVIDKFPISRPNLTFSTLTVSNMSPEDSSIYLCSARGTHSEETQYFGPGTRLLVL.

This clone showed up just once. The chain links TRBV5-4 to TRBJ2-7; 8 nucleotides agree with TRBD2. Per the germline V gene, CDR1 is SGHNT and CDR2 is YYREEE (reference sequence). The length of the CDR3 is 15 residues. The trim removed 3 bases at V and 2 bases at J, leaving 7 bases unmatched. CDR3 amino acids: CASSSYAGGAYEQYF. DNA for the CDR3: TGTGCCAGCAGCTCTTACGCGGGAGGTGCCTACGAGCAGTACTTC.

This sequence joins TRBV6-1 and TRBJ2-1, with 10 nucleotides matching TRBD2. V dropped 0 bases and J dropped 4; count of bases not matched to a gene: 6. Germline V CDR1 and CDR2: MNHNS, SASEGT. The CDR3 consists of 17 residues. The DNA for the CDR3 is TGTGCCAGCAGTGAAGCGCTTGTAGCGGGAGGTTACAATGAGCAGTTCTTC. Its translation is CASSEALVAGGYNEQFF.

The CDR3 nucleotides are TGTGCCAGCAGCCCCGTGGCTCTGCAGAACACTGAAGCTTTCTTT. This encodes CASSPVALQNTEAFF. This chain joins TRBV28 and TRBJ1-1; D gene uncertain. CDR1 MDHEN and CDR2 SYDVKM come from the germline V gene. CDR3 length: 15 amino acids. Trimming left V 6 bases short and J 1 base short, with 15 bases between.

V gene TRBV5-6 combines with J gene TRBJ2-2, with D unclear. Trimming removed 4 bases at V and 4 bases at J, with 17 bases between. Germline-derived CDR1 and CDR2 are SGHDT and YYEEEE. This CDR3 contains 16 residues. CDR3 residues: CASSPWAASGTGELFF. CDR3 bases: TGTGCCAGCAGCCCCTGGGCAGCCTCGGGCACCGGGGAGCTGTTTTTT.

This chain joins TRBV6-5 and TRBJ1-2; no definite D call. The CDR3 has 11 amino acids. V was clipped by 10 bases and J by 1 base, with 7 bases between them. Germline V gene sequence: CDR1 MNHEY, CDR2 SVGAGI. The CDR3 spells CATSGNYGYTF. CDR3 sequence (DNA): TGTGCCACCTCCGGTAACTATGGCTACACCTTC.

Written as DNA, the CDR3 is TGTGCCAGCACCCAGAACAGGGGGAGAGGGGAAGAGGAGGTTGGCTACACCTTC. Its protein is CASTQNRGRGEEEVGYTF. The rearrangement joins TRBV28 to TRBJ1-2, with TRBD1 matching 8 bases. V shed 7 bases, J shed 7 bases, and the junction held 23 bases outside the gene matches. The germline CDR1 and CDR2 sequences are MDHEN and SYDVKM. This CDR3 is built from 18 residues.